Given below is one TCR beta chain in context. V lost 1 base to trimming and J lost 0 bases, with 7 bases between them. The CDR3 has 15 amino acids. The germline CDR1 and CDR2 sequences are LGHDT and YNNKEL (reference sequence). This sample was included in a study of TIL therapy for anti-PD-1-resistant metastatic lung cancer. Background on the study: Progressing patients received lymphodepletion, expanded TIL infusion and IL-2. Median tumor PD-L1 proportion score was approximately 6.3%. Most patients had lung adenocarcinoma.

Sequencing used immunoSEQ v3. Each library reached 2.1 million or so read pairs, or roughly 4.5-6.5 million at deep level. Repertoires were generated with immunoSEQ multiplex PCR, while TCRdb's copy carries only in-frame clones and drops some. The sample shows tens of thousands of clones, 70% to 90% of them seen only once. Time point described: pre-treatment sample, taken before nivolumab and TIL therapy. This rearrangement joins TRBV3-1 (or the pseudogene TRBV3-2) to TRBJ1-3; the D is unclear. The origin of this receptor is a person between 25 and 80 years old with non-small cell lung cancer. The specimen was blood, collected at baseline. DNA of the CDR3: TGTGCCAGCAGCCAAGCTTACACCTCTGGAAACACCATATATTTT. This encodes CASSQAYTSGNTIYF.